This TCR beta chain was captured in a study of neurological immune-mediated disorders (dated by TCRdb to 2018 to 2020). With regard to the full study: Peripheral blood TCR-beta repertoires from HTLV-I-associated myelopathy (HAM/TSP) patients, multiple sclerosis patients and healthy controls were compared by UMI-based sequencing. The roughly 110 TCR-beta libraries included longitudinal samples, technical triplicates and paired sorted CD4+ and CD8+ T-cell subsets alongside PBMC samples. Of the 68 subjects in the cohort, about 14 were HAM/TSP patients, around 35 were multiple sclerosis patients, and some 20 were healthy controls. The paper as a whole reports these results and caveats: The highest TCR clonal expansion was observed in HAM/TSP patients, whereas the lowest was observed in MS patients, even when compared with healthy controls. No identical CDR3 amino acid sequences were shared among expanded clones across subjects, suggesting private TCR-beta repertoires in all groups.

Healthy controls were blood bank volunteers in Maryland, USA. For the unsorted PBMC libraries, 2 million PBMCs were stored in RNAlater at -80 degrees C until RNA extraction and were used to generate the libraries. Peripheral blood was subjected to Ficoll-Hypaque density gradient centrifugation to isolate PBMCs, which were then cryopreserved in liquid nitrogen. There are many counts of this clonotype. Its antigen target is currently unknown. It has no much larger one-base neighbor in the sample; base qualities were not kept. cDNA was synthesized by template-switch 5'RACE using a primer with a 10-nucleotide random unique molecular identifier that tagged each TCR transcript. Every sequencing run yielded over 180 million TCR-beta sequences covering 15-18 subjects. Total RNA was extracted with the RNeasy kit. The KAPA Real-time Library Amplification kit was used to amplify TCR-beta VDJ regions with primers targeting the TCR constant region and the 5'RACE anchor. Sample indexes and Illumina adaptors were added in a first PCR, and a second PCR then increased library yield. After purification with Ampure beads, the TCR product of roughly 650 bp was size-selected on a 2% E-gel SizeSelection system. Library quality was checked on a Bioanalyzer, concentration was measured with Qubit, and libraries were quantified with the Kapa Library Quantification kit before pooling. Libraries were sequenced paired-end 2 x 150 bp on an Illumina HiSeq 2500. To increase sequence diversity, roughly 23-30% phiX was spiked into each library pool. The published analysis was carried out like this. The quality-filtered reads were processed with the UMI-based MiGEC pipeline, whose error correction step removed more than 80% of the raw TCR sequences. IMGT germline references were used for alignment of VDJ genes, and clonotypes were defined by a unique CDR3 amino acid sequence together with V-J genes. Clonal expansion, Shannon diversity and CDR3 relatedness were evaluated with VDJtools (CalcPairwiseDistances, ClusterSamples), while phylogenetic trees were built in CLCbio workbench. Clones with at least 8 unique UMIs were defined as expanded, with this threshold being based on coefficient-of-variation modelling across technical triplicates. Starting from the raw public reads, TCRdb applied fastp trimming at Q25, assembled clones with MiXCR and retained in-frame beta chains. Rows with a matching CDR3 protein are joined into one entry that keeps the most common DNA and genes. For this entry, the V and J calls and clone size follow TCRdb and not the study's own pipeline. This sample is represented by tens of thousands of distinct CDR3 sequences; more than 9.5% of them were singletons. Together, the top ten hold around 1.3% of the sample.

As encoded in the germline V gene (reference sequence), CDR1 is MNHNY while CDR2 is SVGAGI. The CDR3 goes from the cysteine to the phenylalanine over 18 residues. The entry retains the CDR3 DNA only, 54 bases that are in frame from base 1. V lost 0 bases and J lost 1 base; the stretch between them is 17 bases long. The receptor was derived from a female donor in good health. The sample was PBMCs. The chain was built from TRBV6-6 and TRBJ2-3, and perhaps TRBD2 as D gene, on 6 matching bases. The bases read TGTGCCAGCAGTTACTCGACGGCCCGGGCGGGACGCACAGATACGCAGTATTTT. Translation gives CASSYSTARAGRTDTQYF.